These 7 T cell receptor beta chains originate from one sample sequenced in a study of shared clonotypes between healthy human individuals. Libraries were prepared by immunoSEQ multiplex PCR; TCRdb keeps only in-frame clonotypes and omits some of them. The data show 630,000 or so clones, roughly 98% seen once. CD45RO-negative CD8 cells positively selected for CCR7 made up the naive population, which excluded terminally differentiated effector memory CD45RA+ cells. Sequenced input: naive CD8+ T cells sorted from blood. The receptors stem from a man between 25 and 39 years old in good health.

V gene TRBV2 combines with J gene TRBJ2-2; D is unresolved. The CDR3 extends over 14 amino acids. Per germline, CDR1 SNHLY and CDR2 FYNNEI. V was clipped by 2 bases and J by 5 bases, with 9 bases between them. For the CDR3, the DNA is TGTGCCAGCAGTGAACGACAATTAACCGGGGAGCTGTTTTTT. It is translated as CASSERQLTGELFF.

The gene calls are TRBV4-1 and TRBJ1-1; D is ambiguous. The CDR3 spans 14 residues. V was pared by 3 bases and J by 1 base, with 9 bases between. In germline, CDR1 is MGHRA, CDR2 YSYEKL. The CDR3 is CASSHRTENTEAFF. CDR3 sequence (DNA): TGCGCCAGCAGCCACCGAACAGAGAACACTGAAGCTTTCTTT.

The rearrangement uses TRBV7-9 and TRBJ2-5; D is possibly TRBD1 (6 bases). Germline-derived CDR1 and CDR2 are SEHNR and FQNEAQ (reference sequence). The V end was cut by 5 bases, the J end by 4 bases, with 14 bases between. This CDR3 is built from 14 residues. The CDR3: CASSDTTGRETQYF. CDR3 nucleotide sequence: TGTGCCAGCAGCGACACAACAGGGCGAGAGACCCAGTACTTC.

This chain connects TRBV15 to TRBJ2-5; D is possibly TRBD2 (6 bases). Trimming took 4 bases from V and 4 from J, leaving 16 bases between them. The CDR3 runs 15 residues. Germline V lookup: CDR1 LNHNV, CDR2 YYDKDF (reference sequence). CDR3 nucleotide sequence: TGTGCCACCAGCATCCGCGGGGCTAAGTTAGAGACCCAGTACTTC. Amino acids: CATSIRGAKLETQYF.

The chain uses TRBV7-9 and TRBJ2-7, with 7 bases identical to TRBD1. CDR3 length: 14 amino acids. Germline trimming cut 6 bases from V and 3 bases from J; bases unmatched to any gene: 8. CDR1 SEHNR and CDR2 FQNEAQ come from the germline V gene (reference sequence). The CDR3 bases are TGTGCCAGCAGGGAAGCGACAGGGATCTACGAGCAGTACTTC. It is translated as CASREATGIYEQYF.

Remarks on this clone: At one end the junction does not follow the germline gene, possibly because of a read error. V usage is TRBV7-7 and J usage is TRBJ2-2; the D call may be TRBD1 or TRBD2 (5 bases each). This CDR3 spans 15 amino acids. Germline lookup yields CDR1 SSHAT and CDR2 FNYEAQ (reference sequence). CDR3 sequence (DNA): TGTGCTAGCAGCTTAGTAGCAGGGAGCACCGGGGAGCTGTTTTTT. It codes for CASSLVAGSTGELFF.

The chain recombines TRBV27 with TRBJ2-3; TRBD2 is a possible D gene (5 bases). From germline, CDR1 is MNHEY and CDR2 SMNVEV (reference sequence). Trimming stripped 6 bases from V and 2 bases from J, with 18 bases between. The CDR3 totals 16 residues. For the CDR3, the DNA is TGTGCCAGCAGAAATGAAGGCCGGGGTACCACAGATACGCAGTATTTT. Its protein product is CASRNEGRGTTDTQYF.